This TCR beta chain was obtained from a study of T cell responses to AZD1222 COVID-19 vaccine. Study-level findings and limits: Within unmutated variant regions lay the reported targets of nearly half of spike-specific TCRs. There were repertoire samples only from the period after the peak T cell response.

Concerning this clone itself: What it recognizes is unknown.

The V and J ends lost 6 bases and 7 bases respectively, with 8 bases between them. Germline V gene lookup returns CDR1 DFQATT and CDR2 SNEGSKA (reference sequence). The CDR3 is 10 amino acids. The method was immunoSEQ multiplex PCR; TCRdb's version includes in-frame clones alone and lacks a portion of them. The sample lists about 180,000 clones, more than 90% occurring once. Specimen: peripheral blood, collected on day 0 of AZD1222 vaccination. The source is an adult in good health. V gene TRBV20-1 combines with J gene TRBJ2-3; D gene uncertain. The CDR3 region is CSAAVNTQYF. In nucleotides, the CDR3 is TGCAGTGCCGCGGTGAATACGCAGTATTTT.